A selection of T cell receptor beta chains follows, all from one sample in a study of blood T cell repertoires in COVID-19. Here immunoSEQ multiplex PCR was the method, and the copy in TCRdb shows in-frame clones only, minus some. The sample holds around 85,000 clones; around 88% are singletons and the top ten take less than 1.5%. Source material: PBMCs or T cells enriched from blood (not recorded which). These receptors came from a woman aged 50 to 60 with acute COVID-19. CDR3s include the opening cysteine and the closing phenylalanine or tryptophan. A D gene is named only where the DNA matches it firmly. Clone size appears in some rows only: once, few, many, or a class for an expanded clone.

>-|-|TRBV30|TRBJ2-7
TGTGCCTGGAGTCTACAGGGAGGGGGCTACGAGCAGTACTTC
CAWSLQGGGYEQYF
>TRBD1|-|TRBV30|TRBJ1-5
TGTGCCTGGAGTATACGAGACAGGGGTAATCAGCCCCAGCATTTT
CAWSIRDRGNQPQHF
>TRBD1|-|TRBV6-5|TRBJ1-4
TGTGCCAGCAGTTACTTCGACAGGGGCGGCGAAAAACTGTTTTTT
CASSYFDRGGEKLFF
>TRBD2|-|TRBV27|TRBJ2-1
TGTGCCAGCAGTTTATTTCGGGAGGGCCTCAATGAGCAGTTCTTC
CASSLFREGLNEQFF
>TRBD2|-|TRBV6-5|TRBJ2-7
TGTGCCAGCAGTTACTCAGGAGCGGGAGGGTCCTACGAGCAGTACTTC
CASSYSGAGGSYEQYF
>-|-|TRBV19|TRBJ1-4
TGTGCCAGTAGTATTAAGACAGCAAGGTGGGCCATTGAAAAACTGTTTTTT
CASSIKTARWAIEKLFF
>-|-|TRBV15|TRBJ1-2
TGTGCCACCAGCAGACAGGGTTCGAACTATGGCTACACCTTC
CATSRQGSNYGYTF
>-|-|TRBV6-5|TRBJ1-5
TGTGCCAGCAGCCGCGACTTTAATCAGCCCCAGCATTTT
CASSRDFNQPQHF
>-|-|TRBV6-5|TRBJ2-7
TGTGCCAGCAGTTACTCGCCCAGGACGGGGGAATACTTC
CASSYSPRTGEYF
>-|-|TRBV7-8|TRBJ1-4
TGTGCCAGCAGCTTATTCCGGGGGAATGAAAAACTGTTTTTT
CASSLFRGNEKLFF
>TRBD1|-|TRBV19|TRBJ2-3
TGTGCCAGTAGTATTGGGGGCCGGGACAGGGGGCAGGATACGCAGTATTTT
CASSIGGRDRGQDTQYF
>TRBD2|-|TRBV5-5|TRBJ2-1
TGTGCCAGCAGCCAGCAGCGGGAACCATATAATGAGCAGTTCTTC
CASSQQREPYNEQFF
>-|-|TRBV10-3|TRBJ1-2
TGTGCCATCAGTGAGGGGCAAAACTATGGCTACACCTTC
CAISEGQNYGYTF
>-|once|TRBV11-3|TRBJ1-3
TGTGCCAGCAGCTTAGTTCACTCTGGAAACACCATATATTTT
CASSLVHSGNTIYF
>TRBD1|-|TRBV29-1|TRBJ1-2
TGCAGCGCCAACAGGGGGATGAACTATGGCTACACCTTC
CSANRGMNYGYTF
>TRBD1|-|TRBV27|TRBJ2-7
TGTGCCAGCAGCGACAGGGGACGGCAAGAGCAGTACTTC
CASSDRGRQEQYF
>-|-|TRBV19|TRBJ1-3
TGTGCCAGTAGTGTGATGGACAGCTCTGGAAACACCATATATTTT
CASSVMDSSGNTIYF
>TRBD2|few|TRBV6-5|TRBJ2-1
TGTGCCAGCAACCGACTAGCGGTTAACAATGAGCAGTTCTTC
CASNRLAVNNEQFF
>TRBD2|-|TRBV2|TRBJ2-7
TGTGCCAGCATCCGAGATCTAGCGGGAGGCTACGAGCAGTACTTC
CASIRDLAGGYEQYF
>TRBD2|-|TRBV10-3|TRBJ2-5
TGTGCCATCAGTGGATCGGGGGGGAGGGAGACCCAGTACTTC
CAISGSGGRETQYF
>-|-|TRBV28|TRBJ2-7
TGTGCCAGCAGTTTAGGCCTGTACGAGCAGTACTTC
CASSLGLYEQYF
>TRBD2|-|TRBV7-6|TRBJ2-5
TGTGCCAGCAGCCCTTTTGGGGCTAGCGGGGGTTCCGGAGAGACCCAGTACTTC
CASSPFGASGGSGETQYF
>TRBD1|-|TRBV11-3|TRBJ1-1
TGTGCCAGCAGCCGCCGGACAGGGGTAACGACTGAAGCTTTCTTT
CASSRRTGVTTEAFF
>-|once|TRBV11-1|TRBJ2-7
TGTGCCAGCAGCTTAGATGGAGGGATTACGGAGCAGTACTTC
CASSLDGGITEQYF
>TRBD1|-|TRBV19|TRBJ2-7
TGTGCCAGTAGTACCGGACAGGCCATCTACGAGCAGTACTTC
CASSTGQAIYEQYF
>-|-|TRBV2|TRBJ1-2
TGTGCCAGCACTCCCAGGGAACGGTATGGCTACACCTTC
CASTPRERYGYTF
>-|-|TRBV18|TRBJ1-3
TGTGCCAGCTCACCAATCCCTGACAGCTCTGGAAACACCATATATTTT
CASSPIPDSSGNTIYF
>-|-|TRBV24-1|TRBJ2-5
TGTGCCACCAGTGATTTGCTGGAGACCCAGTACTTC
CATSDLLETQYF
>TRBD2|-|TRBV4-2|TRBJ2-2
TGTGCCAGCAGCCGGGCTAGCGGGGGGGACACCGGGGAGCTGTTTTTT
CASSRASGGDTGELFF
>TRBD1|-|TRBV6-5|TRBJ1-1
TGTGCCAGCACCGAAACAGGGGACCGGGAAGCTTTCTTT
CASTETGDREAFF
>-|-|TRBV11-3|TRBJ2-2
TGTGCCAGCAGCTTAGGCGGAGGGTCCGGCGGGGAGCTGTTTTTT
CASSLGGGSGGELFF
>-|-|TRBV5-1|TRBJ1-1
TGCGCCAGCAGCCCGGCGGGGGGATGGGTGAACACTGAAGCTTTCTTT
CASSPAGGWVNTEAFF
>-|-|TRBV2|TRBJ2-1
TGTGCCAGCAGTGGAAGTAGGGAGAATGAGCAGTTCTTC
CASSGSRENEQFF
>TRBD1|-|TRBV5-1|TRBJ1-1
TGCGCCAGCAGCCTCCCGGACAGGCTCAACACTGAAGCTTTCTTT
CASSLPDRLNTEAFF
>TRBD1|-|TRBV27|TRBJ2-7
TGTGCCAGCAGTAGAACAGGGGACTCCTACGAGCAGTACTTC
CASSRTGDSYEQYF
>-|-|TRBV19|TRBJ2-1
TGTGCCAGTAGTATAGATTCCCAGGGTCTCTACAATGAGCAGTTCTTC
CASSIDSQGLYNEQFF
>TRBD1|-|TRBV9|TRBJ1-1
TGTGCCAGCAGCGTAGAAGCAGGGGGCTCGGGTGAAGCTTTCTTT
CASSVEAGGSGEAFF
>TRBD2|-|TRBV29-1|TRBJ2-1
TGCAGCGTCGTTTCCTCCAGCGGGAGGTGGTACAATGAGCAGTTCTTC
CSVVSSSGRWYNEQFF
>TRBD2|-|TRBV30|TRBJ2-7
TGTGCCTGGAGTACCCTGACTGGCGGGAGATATATCTACGAGCAGTACTTC
CAWSTLTGGRYIYEQYF
>-|-|TRBV11-3|TRBJ1-1
TGTGCCAGCAGCCACTCGGGGGGGACGAACACTGAAGCTTTCTTT
CASSHSGGTNTEAFF
>-|-|TRBV2|TRBJ2-7
TGTGCCAGCAGGGTTGGTGAGGGCCACGAGCAGTACTTC
CASRVGEGHEQYF
>-|-|TRBV19|TRBJ1-5
TGTGCCAGTAATTTCGGGTCAGGGTTGGGCAATCAGCCCCAGCATTTT
CASNFGSGLGNQPQHF
>TRBD2|-|TRBV7-3|TRBJ2-1
TGTGCCAGCAGCTTAAAAACGGGAGTCTGGGAGGGCAATGAGCAGTTCTTC
CASSLKTGVWEGNEQFF